This T cell receptor beta chain came from a study of CD8+ T cells in alopecia areata. Across the whole study: Administration of oral tofacitinib to treated patients was at 5 to 10 mg twice daily.

CDR1 is MGHRA and CDR2 is YSYEKL in the germline V gene. The CDR3 totals 12 residues. Trimming removed 10 bases at V and 7 bases at J, with 13 bases between. General observations from the study: Compared with normal scalp, lesional scalp had higher clonality and more expanded CD8+ clones. Normal skin contains resident alphabeta T cells, and these are also sequenced in scalp samples.

Points on this clone: Its antigen is not known.

Sequencing templates came from extracted RNA that was reverse transcribed into cDNA. Data came from immunoSEQ multiplex PCR; TCRdb stores just in-frame clones and leaves some out. The sample records 150,000 to 200,000 clones, less than 80% being singletons. The specimen comprised CD8+ T cells sorted from blood, sampled at week 0. This rearrangement joins TRBV4-1 to TRBJ2-2; D is possibly TRBD1 (5 bases). This receptor was obtained from a human donor with alopecia areata. This chain's CDR3 is CATQGWNGELFF. The CDR3 DNA sequence: TGCGCCACTCAGGGTTGGAACGGGGAGCTGTTTTTT.